This passage covers 32 T cell receptor beta chains from one sample sequenced in a study of cytomegalovirus exposure and HLA in healthy donors. Primers: 60 Vbeta forward and 13 Jbeta reverse. Clones were sequenced by immunoSEQ multiplex PCR, and TCRdb holds only the in-frame ones, with some missing. Among tens of thousands of clones listed, roughly 80% were seen once. Sequenced material: PBMCs. All receptors derive from a man aged 45 to 65 in good health and CMV-seropositive.

CDR3 in DNA: TGTGCCACAAGGAGGGGGCCGCACACTGAAGCTTTCTTT. As protein: CATRRGPHTEAFF. The chain couples TRBV6-5 to TRBJ1-1; 7 bases are shared with TRBD1. The CDR3 runs 13 residues. From germline, CDR1 is MNHEY and CDR2 SVGAGI. Germline trimming cut 10 bases from V and 3 bases from J; bases unmatched to any gene: 8.

This clone was seen once. This chain links TRBV7-6 with TRBJ2-2; maybe TRBD2 (5 bases). Germline values: CDR1 SGHVS, CDR2 FNYEAQ. This CDR3 is 13 amino acids long. V shed 1 base and J shed 6 bases, with 6 bases lying between them. Here the CDR3 reads CASSLVDSGELFF. The CDR3 region has the DNA TGTGCCAGCAGCTTAGTGGACTCCGGGGAGCTGTTTTTT.

The chain couples TRBV7-9 to TRBJ2-7; D is ambiguous. The length of the CDR3 is 12 residues. The germline gives CDR1 SEHNR, CDR2 FQNEAQ (reference sequence). The V end lost 5 bases, the J end lost 7 bases, and 12 bases lay between the germline ends. DNA of the CDR3: TGTGCCAGCAGCGCCAGGCTTGGAGAGCAGTACTTC. Protein product: CASSARLGEQYF.

The chain is built from TRBV6-4 and TRBJ2-3; 8 bases align to TRBD2. Germline CDR1 and CDR2: MRHNA and SNTAGT. The V and J ends lost 5 bases and 4 bases, in that order; junction bases with no gene match: 2. This CDR3 has 13 amino acids. CDR3 sequence: CASSREGSDTQYF. The CDR3 region has the DNA TGTGCCAGCAGTCGGGAGGGCTCAGATACGCAGTATTTT.

V gene TRBV19 combines with J gene TRBJ2-4; 8 bases match TRBD1. CDR1 LNHDA and CDR2 SQIVND come from the germline V gene (reference sequence). The CDR3 runs 15 residues. The V segment lost 6 bases and the J segment 3 bases; nucleotides outside the gene matches: 7. Written as DNA, the CDR3 is TGTGCCAGTAGCCTGACAGGGGATGTCAAAAACATTCAGTACTTC. Translated: CASSLTGDVKNIQYF.

This clone was seen once. This chain connects TRBV12-5 to TRBJ2-5, with TRBD2 matching 9 bases. J lost 7 bases, V lost 4 bases, and 4 bases had no gene match. Per germline, CDR1 LGHNT and CDR2 FRNRAP. This CDR3 has 13 amino acids. The CDR3 coding sequence is TGTGCTAGTGGTTGGGGGACTAGCTCGACCCAGTACTTC. As protein: CASGWGTSSTQYF.

A remark on this clone: Since no conserved phenylalanine or tryptophan closes the CDR3, a read error is the likely cause. The DNA is omitted, as the CDR3 cannot be located on it reliably, and the CDR3 follows TCRdb's listing. This chain links TRBV4-3 with TRBJ2-7; the D segment call TRBD2 is taken from the table without a DNA check. Inclusive of both ends, the CDR3 amounts to 9 amino acids. Germline CDR1 is LGHNA and CDR2 is YSLEER. CDR3 residues: CASSQLGRG.

The chain has TRBV19 and TRBJ1-5, with TRBD1 identical over 8 bases. The CDR3 is 16 amino acids. V gave up 3 bases and J gave up 6 bases; unmatched junction bases: 10. Germline CDR1 LNHDA, CDR2 SQIVND (reference sequence). CDR3 loop: CASSILLGQAVQPQHF. Written as DNA, the CDR3 is TGTGCCAGTAGTATCCTCTTGGGACAGGCAGTTCAGCCCCAGCATTTT.

This clone showed up just once. V is TRBV5-6 and J is TRBJ1-5, with D tentatively TRBD1 (5 bases). CDR1 and CDR2 from the germline V gene are SGHDT and YYEEEE. The CDR3 extends over 16 amino acids. Trimming shortened V by 4 bases and J by 4 bases, and 18 bases separated the two germline ends. CDR3 amino acids: CASSPSTGRRNQPQHF. The CDR3 bases are TGTGCCAGCAGCCCGAGTACAGGACGGAGAAATCAGCCCCAGCATTTT.

The CDR3 sequence: CASSPGLAGVETQYF. CDR3 in DNA: TGTGCCAGCAGTCCCGGGCTAGCGGGAGTGGAGACCCAGTACTTC. This chain uses TRBV2 with TRBJ2-5; 10 bases align to TRBD2. Germline CDR1 reads SNHLY; CDR2 reads FYNNEI. This CDR3 is 15 amino acids long. V was clipped by 5 bases and J by 5 bases; unmatched bases: 8.

The chain employs TRBV6-1 and TRBJ1-1; D not certain. The CDR3 sequence is 13 residues long. V gave up 2 bases and J gave up 2 bases, with 6 bases separating them. The germline CDR1 and CDR2 sequences are MNHNS and SASEGT. Here the CDR3 DNA reads TGTGCCAGCAGTGAAATGGCCAACACTGAAGCTTTCTTT. It is translated as CASSEMANTEAFF.

The CDR3 sequence: CASSYSSPGYEQYF. CDR3 bases: TGTGCCAGCAGTTACTCGAGTCCGGGCTACGAGCAGTACTTC. The chain employs TRBV6-5 and TRBJ2-7; D not certain. V was cut by 0 bases and J by 3 bases, with 9 bases left in between. Per germline, CDR1 MNHEY and CDR2 SVGAGI. The CDR3 is 14 residues long.

A remark on this clone: One end of the junction fails to match germline, which may point to a read error. The chain uses TRBV12-5 and TRBJ2-6; the D gene is possibly TRBD1 (5 bases). In germline, CDR1 is LGHNT, CDR2 FRNRAP. CDR3 size: 13 residues. The chain's CDR3 is CASEVSGANGLTF. In DNA form, the CDR3 reads TGTGCTAGTGAGGTCTCTGGGGCCAACGGCCTGACTTTC.

The rearrangement joins TRBV6-5 to TRBJ2-2; 8 bases are a match to TRBD2. The CDR3 has 15 amino acids. Trimming at V came to 8 bases and at J to 5 bases, leaving 10 bases not matched to a gene. Per germline, CDR1 MNHEY and CDR2 SVGAGI. The chain's CDR3 is CASGIAGLRTGELFF. The CDR3 DNA reads as TGTGCCAGCGGAATAGCGGGATTGAGGACCGGGGAGCTGTTTTTT.

This clone was counted only a few times. The V call is TRBV29-1, the J call TRBJ1-1; D possibly corresponds to TRBD1 (6 bases). Trimming took off 5 bases at V and 6 bases at J, with 19 bases between the two ends. This CDR3 is 14 amino acids long. Per germline, CDR1 SQVTM and CDR2 ANQGSEA. CDR3 protein: CSVKGTNIQSEAFF. The CDR3 DNA reads as TGCAGCGTTAAGGGGACAAATATTCAGTCTGAAGCTTTCTTT.

The rearrangement links TRBV15 to TRBJ1-4, with 9 bases aligning to TRBD1. Germline CDR1 reads LNHNV; CDR2 reads YYDKDF (reference sequence). CDR3 size: 17 residues. The V segment lost 9 bases and the J segment 8 bases; nucleotides outside the gene matches: 19. CDR3: CATRDPGQGEEKEKLFF. The CDR3 DNA sequence: TGTGCCACGCGGGATCCGGGACAGGGAGAGGAGAAGGAAAAACTGTTTTTT.

The chain employs TRBV30 and TRBJ1-4, with TRBD1 matching over 10 bases. CDR1 and CDR2 from the germline V gene are GTSNPN and SVGIG (reference sequence). The ends lost 7 bases at V and 7 bases at J; junction bases unmatched: 6. The CDR3 sequence is 13 residues long. The CDR3 region is CASETGGREKLFF. The CDR3, as DNA: TGTGCCTCCGAGACAGGGGGCCGTGAAAAACTGTTTTTT.

The J gene is TRBJ2-7, the V gene TRBV27; weak D call: TRBD2 (6 bases). CDR3 length: 14 amino acids. Trimming left V 3 bases short and J 0 bases short, with 9 bases between. Germline V gives CDR1 MNHEY, CDR2 SMNVEV (reference sequence). CDR3 residues: CASSFVGSSYEQYF. The CDR3 DNA reads TGTGCCAGCAGTTTCGTCGGGAGCTCCTACGAGCAGTACTTC.

This clone has only a few counts. This chain links TRBV5-6 with TRBJ2-1; 14 bases line up with TRBD2. This CDR3 is built from 15 residues. With 0 bases clipped from V and 13 bases from J, the junction kept 6 bases outside the gene matches. From germline, CDR1 is SGHDT and CDR2 YYEEEE. The DNA for the CDR3 is TGTGCCAGCAGCTTGGGACTAGCGGGAGGGCCAATTCAGTTCTTC. It codes for CASSLGLAGGPIQFF.

The chain combines TRBV19 with TRBJ1-4; 7 bases map to TRBD1. CDR3 length: 14 residues. Germline V CDR1 and CDR2: LNHDA, SQIVND (reference sequence). The trim removed 3 bases at V and 4 bases at J, leaving 2 bases unmatched. CDR3 sequence: CASSMGQFNEKLFF. CDR3 DNA: TGTGCCAGTAGTATGGGACAGTTTAATGAAAAACTGTTTTTT.

The chain joins TRBV7-2 to TRBJ2-3, with 7 nucleotides matching TRBD1. V gave up 3 bases and J gave up 5 bases; unmatched junction bases: 5. This CDR3 spans 14 amino acids. Germline V gives CDR1 SGHTA, CDR2 FQGNSA. CDR3 DNA sequence: TGTGCCAGCAGCTTCCTCGACAGGGAAGATACGCAGTATTTT. It translates to CASSFLDREDTQYF.

The chain employs TRBV19 and TRBJ1-1, with TRBD1 matching over 8 bases. With V trimmed by 7 bases and J by 1 base, 5 bases remained unmatched. Germline V CDR1 and CDR2: LNHDA, SQIVND (reference sequence). This CDR3 region has 14 residues. CDR3: CASILDRANTEAFF. CDR3 nucleotides: TGTGCCAGTATCTTGGACAGGGCGAACACTGAAGCTTTCTTT.

The chain is built from TRBV30 and TRBJ2-7, with 8 bases matching TRBD1. The germline gives CDR1 GTSNPN, CDR2 SVGIG (reference sequence). The CDR3 covers 13 residues. The ends lost 5 bases at V and 5 bases at J; junction bases unmatched: 8. In DNA form, the CDR3 reads TGTGCCTGGTCCACAGGGGGTTTGGACGAGCAGTACTTC. Translated, it gives CAWSTGGLDEQYF.

This clone was seen just once. In nucleotides, the CDR3 is TGCGCCAGCAGCTTGTCGACGGGAGGGGATACGCAGTATTTT. Protein: CASSLSTGGDTQYF. The V gene is TRBV5-1, the J gene TRBJ2-3, with 8 bases matching TRBD2. V gave up 1 base and J gave up 6 bases; unmatched junction bases: 4. The germline CDR1 and CDR2 sequences are SGHRS and YFSETQ. CDR3 length: 14 residues.

With regard to this clone: A junction boundary mismatches the germline segment, possibly from a read error. This sequence joins TRBV11-3 and TRBJ2-5; a possible D gene is TRBD1 (5 bases). The germline CDR1 and CDR2 sequences are SGHNT and YENEEA. The CDR3 length is 15 residues. The CDR3 coding sequence is TGTGCCAGCAGCTTAGGTTCAGGGTACCAAGAGGCCCAGTACTTC. Encoded protein: CASSLGSGYQEAQYF. The full variable domain, its missing parts supplied by reference TRBV11-3 and TRBJ2-5, is EAGVVQSPRYKIIEKKQPVAFWCNPISGHNTLYWYLQNLGQGPELLIRYENEEAVDDSQLPKDRFSAERLKGVDSTLKIQPAELGDSAVYLCASSLGSGYQEAQYFGPGTRLLVL.

This chain uses TRBV5-6 with TRBJ2-5; 7 nucleotides line up with TRBD1. CDR1 and CDR2 from the germline V gene are SGHDT and YYEEEE. This CDR3 is built from 15 residues. With V trimmed by 0 bases and J by 2 bases, 4 bases remained unmatched. The DNA of the CDR3 is TGTGCCAGCAGCTTGGTTCCGGACAGGCAAGAGACCCAGTACTTC. This encodes CASSLVPDRQETQYF.

CDR3 protein: CASSLGGLAGQETQYF. The CDR3 DNA follows: TGTGCCAGCAGCTTGGGGGGACTAGCGGGCCAAGAGACCCAGTACTTC. The genes are TRBV5-5 and TRBJ2-5; 12 bases match TRBD2. Germline loops: CDR1 SGHKS, CDR2 YYEKEE (reference sequence). V shed 0 bases, J shed 1 base, and the junction held 1 base outside the gene matches. This CDR3 is built from 16 residues.

The rearrangement uses TRBV6-6 and TRBJ1-1; 9 nucleotides match TRBD1. CDR1 is MNHNY and CDR2 is SVGAGI in the germline V gene (reference sequence). The CDR3 totals 16 residues. V gave up 0 bases and J gave up 5 bases; unmatched junction bases: 7. CDR3 in amino acids: CASSYSNPGQGTEAFF. In DNA, the CDR3 is TGTGCCAGCAGTTACTCCAATCCGGGACAGGGAACTGAAGCTTTCTTT.

The genes are TRBV6-5 and TRBJ2-7; the match to TRBD2 covers 7 bases. Unmatched junction bases numbered 16, after V lost 7 bases and J lost 7 bases. From germline, CDR1 is MNHEY and CDR2 SVGAGI. The CDR3 runs to 15 residues. CDR3 in amino acids: CASTRASGRAGEQYF. CDR3 DNA: TGTGCCAGCACCCGGGCTAGCGGACGAGCAGGGGAGCAGTACTTC.

The genes are TRBV29-1 and TRBJ2-7; D is possibly TRBD2 (6 bases). CDR1 and CDR2 from the germline V gene are SQVTM and ANQGSEA. The CDR3 has 13 amino acids. V dropped 1 base and J dropped 7 bases, with 14 bases sitting between them. CDR3 sequence reads: CSVEVRDPGEQYF. CDR3 bases: TGCAGCGTTGAAGTGCGGGACCCGGGGGAGCAGTACTTC.

The chain joins TRBV7-2 to TRBJ2-2; 12 nucleotides line up with TRBD2. The CDR3 runs 15 residues. Germline assignment: CDR1 SGHTA and CDR2 FQGNSA. V shed 5 bases, J shed 6 bases, and the junction held 4 bases outside the gene matches. DNA of the CDR3: TGTGCCAGCAGCCTTCTAGCGGGAGGGCCCGGGGAGCTGTTTTTT. As protein: CASSLLAGGPGELFF.

This chain connects TRBV6-5 to TRBJ2-3; 8 bases agree with TRBD2. V trimming: 5 bases; J trimming: 7 bases; junction bases outside the gene matches: 11. The CDR3 has 15 residues. Germline CDR1 reads MNHEY; CDR2 reads SVGAGI. The CDR3 protein is CASSPAGTRSYTQYF. The CDR3 DNA is TGTGCCAGCAGTCCAGCCGGGACTAGATCGTATACGCAGTATTTT.